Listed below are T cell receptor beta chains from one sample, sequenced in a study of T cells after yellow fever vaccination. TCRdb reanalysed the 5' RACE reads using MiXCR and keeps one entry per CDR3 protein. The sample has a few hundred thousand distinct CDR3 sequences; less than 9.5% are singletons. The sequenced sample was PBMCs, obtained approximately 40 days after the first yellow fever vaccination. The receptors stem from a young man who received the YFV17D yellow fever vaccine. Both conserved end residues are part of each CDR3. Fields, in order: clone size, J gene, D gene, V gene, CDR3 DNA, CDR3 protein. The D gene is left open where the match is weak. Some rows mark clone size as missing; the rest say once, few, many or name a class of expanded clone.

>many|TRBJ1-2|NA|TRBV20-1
TGCAGTGCTAGAGATCCGTTGAGTGGCTATGGCTACACCTTC
CSARDPLSGYGYTF
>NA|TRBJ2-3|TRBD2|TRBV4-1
TGCGCCAGCAGCCAAGAGCCCCTTGCGGGGGAATTACTTTATACGCAGTATTTT
CASSQEPLAGELLYTQYF
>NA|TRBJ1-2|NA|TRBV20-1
TGCAGTGCTTTCCTGGGTGGCTACACCTTC
CSAFLGGYTF
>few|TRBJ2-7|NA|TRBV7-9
TGTGCCAGCAGCTTACCTGTTGGTGTCAGGGCGATCGAGCAGTACTTC
CASSLPVGVRAIEQYF
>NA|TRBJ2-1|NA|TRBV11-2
TGTGCCAGCAGCCCTGAGAACTCCTTTGGGAATGAGCAGTTCTTC
CASSPENSFGNEQFF
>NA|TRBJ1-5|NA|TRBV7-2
TGTGCCAGCAGCTTAGTCTCGGGGAATAATCAGCCCCAGCATTTT
CASSLVSGNNQPQHF
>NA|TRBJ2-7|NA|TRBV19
TGTGCCAGTAATTCACGGAGCTCCTACGAGCAGTACTTC
CASNSRSSYEQYF
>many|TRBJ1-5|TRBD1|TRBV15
TGTGCCACAACAGGGGCCGAAGATGGCAATCAGCCCCAGCATTTT
CATTGAEDGNQPQHF
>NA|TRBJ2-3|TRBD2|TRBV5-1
TGCGCCAGCAGCTCCACTCCGGGGGGGACAGATACGCAGTATTTT
CASSSTPGGTDTQYF
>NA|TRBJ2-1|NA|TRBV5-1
TGCGCCAGCAGCTCGAAGAGGCCACCAGATTCTCGGCAGTTCTTC
CASSSKRPPDSRQFF
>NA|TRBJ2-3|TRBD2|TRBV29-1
TGCAGCCACCACCCGGGAGGGGGGAAAGGGCAGTATTTT
CSHHPGGGKGQYF
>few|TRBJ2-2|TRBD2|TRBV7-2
TGTGCCAGCAGTAGACTAGCGGGGGGATACACCGGGGAGCTGTTTTTT
CASSRLAGGYTGELFF
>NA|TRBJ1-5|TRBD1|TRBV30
TGTGCCTGGAGTGGAGGGCAGGGGGTTCAGCCCCAGCATTTT
CAWSGGQGVQPQHF
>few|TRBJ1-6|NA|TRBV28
TGTGCCAGCAACAAGGACGGAATTTATAATTCACCCCTCCACTTT
CASNKDGIYNSPLHF
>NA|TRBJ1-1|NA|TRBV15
TGTGCCACCAGCAGAGATCAGGGAAACACTGAAGCTTTCTTT
CATSRDQGNTEAFF
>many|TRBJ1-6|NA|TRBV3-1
TGTGCCAGCAGTTCTCGGGATGCACCCCTCCACTTT
CASSSRDAPLHF
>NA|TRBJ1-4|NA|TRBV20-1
TGCAGTGCTAGAGATAGGAAGGACGCTAATGAAAAACTGTTTTTT
CSARDRKDANEKLFF
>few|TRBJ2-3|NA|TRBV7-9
TGTGCCAGCAGCCCACAGGGTGGGACCCCGGGCACAGATACGCAGTATTTT
CASSPQGGTPGTDTQYF
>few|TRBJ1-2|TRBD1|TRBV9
TGTGCCAGCAGCGTAGTACCCTCAGGGGGCAGCTATGGCTACACCTTC
CASSVVPSGGSYGYTF
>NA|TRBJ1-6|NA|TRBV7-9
TGTGCCAGCAGCTGGGGGGTTTCCAATTCACCCCTCCACTTT
CASSWGVSNSPLHF
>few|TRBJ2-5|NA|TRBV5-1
TGCGCCAGCAGGCCCCTTGGCGGGGCAGAGACCCAGTACTTC
CASRPLGGAETQYF
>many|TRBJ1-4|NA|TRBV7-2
TGTGCCAGCAGCTTATCGAAGGGGCCGGATTGGGAAAAACTGTTTTTT
CASSLSKGPDWEKLFF
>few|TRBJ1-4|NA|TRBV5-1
TGCGCCAGCAGGGAGAGAGCAACTAATGAAAAACTGTTTTTT
CASRERATNEKLFF
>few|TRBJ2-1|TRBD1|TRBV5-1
TGCGCCAGCAGCTTGTCCGACAGGGTGGGCAATGAGCAGTTCTTC
CASSLSDRVGNEQFF
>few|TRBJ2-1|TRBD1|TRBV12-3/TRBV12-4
TGTGCCAGCAGTCCCCTGGACAGGGGGCGGGAAAATGAGCAGTTCTTC
CASSPLDRGRENEQFF
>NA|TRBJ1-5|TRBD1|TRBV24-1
TGTGCCACCAGTCAATTAACAGGGGCACCCCAGCATTTT
CATSQLTGAPQHF
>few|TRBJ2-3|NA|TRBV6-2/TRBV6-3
TGTGCCCCCAATGGGAGGGGGTGTGATACGCAGTATTTT
CAPNGRGCDTQYF
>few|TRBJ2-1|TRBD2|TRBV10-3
TGTGCCATCTCGGGGACTAGCGGGGGGCCCTACAATGAGCAGTTCTTC
CAISGTSGGPYNEQFF
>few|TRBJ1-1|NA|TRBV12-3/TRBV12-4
TGTGCCAGCAGCTTACAGCAGAACACTGAAGCTTTCTTT
CASSLQQNTEAFF
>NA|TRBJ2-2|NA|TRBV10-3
TGTGCCATCAGTGAGTCGAATCCAGTGAACACCGGGGAGCTGTTTTTT
CAISESNPVNTGELFF
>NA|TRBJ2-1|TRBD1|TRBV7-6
TGTGCCAGCAGCTCCCCTTATGTAGGACAGGGTAGTGATGAGCAGTTCTTC
CASSSPYVGQGSDEQFF
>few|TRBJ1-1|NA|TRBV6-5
TGTGCCAGCAGTCACGGACACTCGACCACTGAAGCTTTCTTT
CASSHGHSTTEAFF
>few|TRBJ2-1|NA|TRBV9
TGTGCCAGCACCGTAGGGGGGGCCTACTACAATGAGCAGTTCTTC
CASTVGGAYYNEQFF
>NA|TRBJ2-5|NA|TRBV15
TGTGCCACCAGCGGAGGGGGCGCTGAGACCCAGTACTTC
CATSGGGAETQYF
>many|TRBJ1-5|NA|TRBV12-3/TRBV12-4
TGTGCCAGCAGTTCCCGCCGGGGACAGCCCCAGCATTTT
CASSSRRGQPQHF
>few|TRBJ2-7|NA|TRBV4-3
TGCGCCAGCAGCCAGGAACAGGGTTCCGACGAGCAGTACTTC
CASSQEQGSDEQYF
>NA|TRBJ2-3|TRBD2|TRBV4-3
TGCGCCAGCAGCCTACGCGGGGGGGGACGCACAGATACGCAGTATTTT
CASSLRGGGRTDTQYF
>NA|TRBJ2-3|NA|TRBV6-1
TGTGCCAGCAGTGGTCTGTTGAAAGATACGCAGTATTTT
CASSGLLKDTQYF
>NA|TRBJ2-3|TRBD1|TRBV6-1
TGTGCCAGCAGCGAAGGGGGCTGGACTAGCACAGATACGCAGTATTTT
CASSEGGWTSTDTQYF
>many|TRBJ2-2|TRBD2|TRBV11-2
TGTGCCAGCAGCTTACTAGCGGGGGCGTTCACCGGGGAGCTGTTTTTT
CASSLLAGAFTGELFF
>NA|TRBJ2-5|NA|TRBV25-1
TGTGCCAGCGCTCCATTGTCCGCAGCCAGGTACCAAGAGACCCAGTACTTC
CASAPLSAARYQETQYF
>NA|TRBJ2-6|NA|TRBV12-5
TGTGCTAGTGGTTGGGCCTGGAGCAGGGGTATTAGTCAACCTGGGGCCAACGTCCTGACTTTC
CASGWAWSRGISQPGANVLTF
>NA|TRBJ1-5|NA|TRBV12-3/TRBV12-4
TGTGCCAGCAGTTTAGTCGGGTCCGGGCAGCCCCAGCATTTT
CASSLVGSGQPQHF
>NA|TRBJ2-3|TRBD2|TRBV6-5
TGTGCCAGCAGTTCTGGGGCTAGCGGAAGCACAGATACGCAGTATTTT
CASSSGASGSTDTQYF
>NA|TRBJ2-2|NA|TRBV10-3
TGTGCCATCAGTGACAAGAGGCCCGGGGAGCCGTTTTTT
CAISDKRPGEPFF
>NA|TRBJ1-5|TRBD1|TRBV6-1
TGTGCCAGCAGTGTGGACAGGGCCCAGCCCCAGCATTTT
CASSVDRAQPQHF
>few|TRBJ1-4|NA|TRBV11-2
TGTGCCAGCAGCCGTACCAGGGGAATTAACGAAAAACTGTTTTTT
CASSRTRGINEKLFF
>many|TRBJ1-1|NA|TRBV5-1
TGCGCCAGCAGCTGGCAGGGGTACGGCACTGAAGCTTTCTTT
CASSWQGYGTEAFF
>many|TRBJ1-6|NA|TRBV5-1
TGCGCCAGCAGCTTCGAATATAATTCACCCCTCCACTTT
CASSFEYNSPLHF
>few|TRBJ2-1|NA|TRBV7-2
TGTGCCAGCAGCCCCCAAAGGGGCCATCTCAATGAGCAGTTCTTC
CASSPQRGHLNEQFF
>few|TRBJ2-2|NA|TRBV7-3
TGTGCCAGCAGCTTAAGGATAGGGGGGGCGGACACCGGGGAGCTGTTTTTT
CASSLRIGGADTGELFF
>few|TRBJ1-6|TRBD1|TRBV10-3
TGTGCCATCAGTGCTATACAGGGGGGGTCCTATAATTCACCCCTCCACTTT
CAISAIQGGSYNSPLHF
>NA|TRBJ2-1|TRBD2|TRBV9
TGTGCCAGCAGCGTAGTGGAAGCGGGGTACTACAATGAGCAGTTCTTC
CASSVVEAGYYNEQFF
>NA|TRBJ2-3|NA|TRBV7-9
TGTGCCACCTCTTCGATCACAGATACGCAGTATTTT
CATSSITDTQYF
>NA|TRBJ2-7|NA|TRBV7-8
TGTGCCAGCAGTTCTGACCGGGACCAGTACTTC
CASSSDRDQYF
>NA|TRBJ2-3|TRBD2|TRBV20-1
TGCAGCTCGGGGGGGTACAGTAGCACAGATACGCAGTATTTT
CSSGGYSSTDTQYF
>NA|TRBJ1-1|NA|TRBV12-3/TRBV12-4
TGTGCCAGCAGTACCTCAGATAACACTGAAGCTTTCTTT
CASSTSDNTEAFF